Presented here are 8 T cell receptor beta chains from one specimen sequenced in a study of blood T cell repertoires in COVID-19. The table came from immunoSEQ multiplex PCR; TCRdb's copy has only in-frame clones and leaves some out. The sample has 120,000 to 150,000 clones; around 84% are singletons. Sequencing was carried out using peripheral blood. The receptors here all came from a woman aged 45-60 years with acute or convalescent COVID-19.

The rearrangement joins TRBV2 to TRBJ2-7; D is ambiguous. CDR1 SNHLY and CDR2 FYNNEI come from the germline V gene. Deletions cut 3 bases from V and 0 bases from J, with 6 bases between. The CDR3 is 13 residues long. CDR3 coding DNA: TGTGCCAGCAGTGAGCCTAGCTCCTACGAGCAGTACTTC. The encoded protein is CASSEPSSYEQYF.

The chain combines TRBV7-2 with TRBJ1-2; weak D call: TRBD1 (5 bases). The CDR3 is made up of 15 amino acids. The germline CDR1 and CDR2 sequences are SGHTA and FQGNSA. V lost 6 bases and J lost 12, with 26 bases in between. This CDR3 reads CASRQNLGYQGSDTF. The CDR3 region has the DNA TGTGCCAGCAGGCAAAATTTGGGATACCAGGGATCTGACACCTTC.

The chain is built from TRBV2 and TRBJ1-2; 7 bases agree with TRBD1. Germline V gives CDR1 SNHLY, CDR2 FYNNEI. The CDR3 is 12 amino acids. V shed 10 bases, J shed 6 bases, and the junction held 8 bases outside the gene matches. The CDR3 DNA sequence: TGTGCCAAGCAGACAGGGTTGGATGGCTACACCTTC. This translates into CAKQTGLDGYTF. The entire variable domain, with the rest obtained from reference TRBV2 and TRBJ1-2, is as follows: EPEVTQTPSHQVTQMGQEVILRCVPISNHLYFYWYRQILGQKVEFLVSFYNNEISEKSEIFDDQFSVERPDGSNFTLKIRSTKLEDSAMYFCAKQTGLDGYTFGSGTRLTVV.

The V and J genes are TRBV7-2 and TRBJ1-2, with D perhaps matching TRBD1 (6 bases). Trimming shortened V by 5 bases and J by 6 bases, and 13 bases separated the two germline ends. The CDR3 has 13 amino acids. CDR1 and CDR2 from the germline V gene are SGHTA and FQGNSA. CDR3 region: CASSPAGAHGYTF. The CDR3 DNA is TGTGCCAGCAGCCCGGCGGGGGCGCATGGCTACACCTTC. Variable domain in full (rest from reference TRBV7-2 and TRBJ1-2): GAGVSQSPSNKVTEKGKDVELRCDPISGHTALYWYRQSLGQGLEFLIYFQGNSAPDKSGLPSDRFSAERTGGSVSTLTIQRTQQEDSAVYLCASSPAGAHGYTFGSGTRLTVV.

CDR3 sequence reads: CASSQERGGVGEQYF. For the CDR3, the DNA is TGCGCCAGCAGCCAAGAGAGGGGGGGTGTCGGGGAGCAGTACTTC. V is TRBV4-1 and J is TRBJ2-7; D may be TRBD2 (7 bases). V shed 0 bases and J shed 7 bases, with 16 bases lying between them. Germline V gives CDR1 MGHRA, CDR2 YSYEKL. The CDR3 spans 15 residues.

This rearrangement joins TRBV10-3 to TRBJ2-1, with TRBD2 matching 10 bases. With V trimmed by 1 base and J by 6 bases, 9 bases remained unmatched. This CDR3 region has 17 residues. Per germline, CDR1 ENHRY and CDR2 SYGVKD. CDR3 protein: CAISELGQRGGVNEQFF. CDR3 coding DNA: TGTGCCATCAGTGAGTTGGGCCAGCGGGGGGGCGTCAATGAGCAGTTCTTC.

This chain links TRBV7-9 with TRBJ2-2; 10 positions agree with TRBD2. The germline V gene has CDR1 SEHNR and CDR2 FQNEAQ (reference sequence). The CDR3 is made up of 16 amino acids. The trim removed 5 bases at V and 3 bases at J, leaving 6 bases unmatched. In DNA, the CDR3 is TGTGCCAGCAGCCCCCTTCTAGCGGGGGACACCGGGGAGCTGTTTTTT. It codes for CASSPLLAGDTGELFF. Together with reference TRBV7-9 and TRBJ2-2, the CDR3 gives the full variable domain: DTGVSQNPRHKITKRGQNVTFRCDPISEHNRLYWYRQTLGQGPEFLTYFQNEAQLEKSRLLSDRFSAERPKGSFSTLEIQRTEQGDSAMYLCASSPLLAGDTGELFFGEGSRLTVL.

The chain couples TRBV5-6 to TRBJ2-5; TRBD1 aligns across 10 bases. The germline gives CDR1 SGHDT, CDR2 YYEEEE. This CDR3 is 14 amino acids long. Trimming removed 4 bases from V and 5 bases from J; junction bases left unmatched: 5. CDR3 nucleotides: TGTGCCAGCAGCCGAGGGACAGGGGAGGAGACCCAGTACTTC. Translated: CASSRGTGEETQYF.